These 18 T cell receptor beta chains share one sample of origin, sequenced in a study of blood T cells in healthy people across ages. The authors ran a second PCR of roughly 6 to 11 cycles using a sample-barcoded 5' primer and a J-beta primer mix. TCRdb processed the 5' RACE reads anew with MiXCR; each CDR3 protein has one entry. The sample records fewer than 750,000 distinct CDR3 sequences, around 48% being singletons. Sequenced: blood. All receptors come from a man aged 80 or over in good health.

This clonotype was observed many times. The chain links TRBV29-1 to TRBJ1-4; D perhaps matches TRBD1 (5 bases). The germline V gene has CDR1 SQVTM and CDR2 ANQGSEA. This CDR3 is 13 amino acids long. V was pared by 0 bases and J by 5 bases, with 7 bases between. The CDR3: CSVEDWGNEKLFF. In nucleotides, the CDR3 is TGCAGCGTTGAAGATTGGGGGAATGAAAAACTGTTTTTT.

This sequence joins TRBV5-1 and TRBJ2-1; 8 positions agree with TRBD2. The CDR3 contains 17 residues. CDR1 and CDR2 (germline): SGHRS, YFSETQ. V trimming: 0 bases; J trimming: 0 bases; junction bases outside the gene matches: 5. CDR3 nucleotides: TGCGCCAGCAGCTTGGGGCTAGCGGGCCTCTCCTACAATGAGCAGTTCTTC. Its translation is CASSLGLAGLSYNEQFF.

This chain links TRBV12-3 or TRBV12-4 with TRBJ2-1; D gene unclear. This CDR3 is built from 15 residues. Trimming stripped 6 bases from V and 7 bases from J, with 19 bases between. The CDR3 loop reads CASSTNRPPQNEQFF. The DNA for the CDR3 is TGTGCCAGCAGCACGAACCGGCCCCCTCAGAATGAGCAGTTCTTC.

A few counts support this clonotype. V is TRBV7-2 and J is TRBJ2-7, with TRBD1 matching 8 bases. Germline-derived CDR1 and CDR2 are SGHTA and FQGNSA. This CDR3 has 15 amino acids. Trimming took 5 bases from V and 2 from J; bases not matched to a gene: 8. The chain's CDR3 is CASSLGPGQAYEQYF. The CDR3 coding sequence is TGTGCCAGCAGCCTAGGACCGGGACAGGCCTACGAGCAGTACTTC.

The chain carries TRBV27 and TRBJ2-7, with TRBD1 matching 8 bases. The germline V gene encodes CDR1 MNHEY and CDR2 SMNVEV (reference sequence). The CDR3 extends over 14 amino acids. The V and J ends lost 5 bases and 6 bases, in that order; junction bases with no gene match: 9. This CDR3 is CASSTDRELAEQYF. The CDR3 DNA follows: TGTGCCAGCAGTACGGACAGGGAACTAGCCGAGCAGTACTTC.

This clonotype appeared a few times. This chain uses TRBV5-1 with TRBJ2-3, with a weak D call TRBD1 (6 bases). Trimming cost V 6 bases and J 4 bases, with 12 bases left between them. This CDR3 has 13 residues. CDR1 is SGHRS and CDR2 is YFSETQ in the germline V gene. The CDR3 region is CASNRENPDTQYF. CDR3 nucleotides: TGCGCCAGCAACAGGGAAAACCCAGATACGCAGTATTTT.

This chain connects TRBV6-5 to TRBJ2-5; D is unresolved. The CDR3 is 11 residues long. CDR1 MNHEY and CDR2 SVGAGI come from the germline V gene. V lost 7 bases, J lost 5 bases, and 8 bases lay in between. The CDR3 bases are TGTGCCAGCACCTCGTATGAGACCCAGTACTTC. This translates into CASTSYETQYF.

The J gene is TRBJ2-2, the V gene TRBV11-2; D ambiguous. V was clipped by 3 bases and J by 0 bases, with 11 bases between them. The germline V gene has CDR1 SGHAT and CDR2 FQNNGV. This CDR3 is built from 16 residues. The CDR3 region has the DNA TGTGCCAGCAGCTTCCCCACGGCCGCGAACACCGGGGAGCTGTTTTTT. Translating it yields CASSFPTAANTGELFF.

This clonotype has only a few counts. The gene calls are TRBV12-3 or TRBV12-4 and TRBJ1-2; TRBD1 aligns across 8 bases. After removal of 5 bases from V and 8 bases from J, the junction contained 10 bases not matched to a gene. The CDR3 contains 14 residues. CDR3 residues: CASSHRTGWEGYTF. CDR3 bases: TGTGCCAGCAGTCATCGGACAGGGTGGGAAGGCTACACCTTC.

V and J are TRBV7-9 and TRBJ2-1, with 7 positions matching TRBD2. The ends lost 11 bases at V and 4 bases at J; junction bases unmatched: 11. The germline CDR1 and CDR2 sequences are SEHNR and FQNEAQ (reference sequence). The CDR3 has 14 amino acids. The CDR3 spells CAAGSSSGYNEQFF. Written as DNA, the CDR3 is TGTGCCGCGGGGAGTTCTAGCGGTTACAATGAGCAGTTCTTC. The complete variable domain, with remaining parts taken from reference TRBV7-9 and TRBJ2-1, reads DTGVSQNPRHKITKRGQNVTFRCDPISEHNRLYWYRQTLGQGPEFLTYFQNEAQLEKSRLLSDRFSAERPKGSFSTLEIQRTEQGDSAMYLCAAGSSSGYNEQFFGPGTRLTVL.

The chain uses TRBV5-6 and TRBJ2-7; 12 nucleotides line up with TRBD2. The germline gives CDR1 SGHDT, CDR2 YYEEEE. Losses at the gene ends were 3 bases for V and 2 bases for J; bases not matched to a gene: 6. This CDR3 region has 16 residues. The CDR3 protein is CASSWTSGNSPYEQYF. As DNA, the CDR3 is TGTGCCAGCAGCTGGACTAGCGGGAACTCCCCCTACGAGCAGTACTTC.

Only one count was recorded for this clonotype. The chain uses TRBV7-2 and TRBJ1-5; a possible D gene is TRBD1 (5 bases). V dropped 1 base and J dropped 7 bases, with 14 bases sitting between them. Per the germline V gene, CDR1 is SGHTA and CDR2 is FQGNSA. This CDR3 is 15 amino acids long. CDR3: CASSLGGGLYQPQHF. The CDR3 nucleotides are TGTGCCAGCAGCTTAGGGGGGGGTTTATACCAGCCCCAGCATTTT.

Comment on this clonotype: A much larger clone differs by one base, so this may be a read error. The chain couples TRBV6-5 to TRBJ1-1; 7 nucleotides align to TRBD1. After removal of 9 bases from V and 6 bases from J, the junction contained 10 bases not matched to a gene. There are 13 residues in the CDR3. Per the germline V gene, CDR1 is MNHEY and CDR2 is SVGAGI. The CDR3 reads CASAQGINAEAFF. The CDR3 region has the DNA TGTGCCAGTGCACAGGGGATCAACGCTGAAGCTTTCTTT.

This clonotype was found a few times. The J gene is TRBJ1-2, the V gene TRBV7-9; perhaps TRBD1 as D (5 bases). In germline, CDR1 is SEHNR, CDR2 FQNEAQ (reference sequence). This CDR3 is 15 amino acids long. V was shortened by 1 base and J by 8 bases, with 17 bases between the two germline ends. The CDR3 region is CASSLDSDSVGGYTF. The CDR3 DNA reads as TGTGCCAGCAGCTTAGATTCCGACAGTGTAGGAGGCTACACCTTC.

In its sample, this clonotype was seen many times. Here the CDR3 DNA reads TGTGCCAGCAGCTCCTTAGGCATAGACTCTGGGGCCAACGTCCTGACTTTC. It codes for CASSSLGIDSGANVLTF. The chain has TRBV7-2 and TRBJ2-6; no firm D call. Trimming took 4 bases from V and 0 from J, leaving 13 bases between them. The germline gives CDR1 SGHTA, CDR2 FQGNSA. The CDR3 spans 17 residues.

The rearrangement links TRBV7-2 to TRBJ1-6; a possible D gene is TRBD1 (5 bases). This CDR3 is built from 15 residues. From germline, CDR1 is SGHTA and CDR2 FQGNSA. V shed 2 bases and J shed 7 bases, with 12 bases lying between them. This CDR3 reads CASSLFGTDNSPLHF. CDR3 in DNA: TGTGCCAGCAGCTTATTCGGGACGGACAATTCACCCCTCCACTTT.

V gene TRBV7-9 combines with J gene TRBJ2-7, with 7 bases fitting TRBD2. CDR3 size: 14 residues. The germline V gene encodes CDR1 SEHNR and CDR2 FQNEAQ (reference sequence). With V trimmed by 0 bases and J by 5 bases, 4 bases remained unmatched. Here the CDR3 DNA reads TGTGCCAGCAGCTTAGCGGGAGGGAGGGACGAGCAGTACTTC. Residues: CASSLAGGRDEQYF.

This clonotype has only a few counts. This chain joins TRBV12-3 or TRBV12-4 and TRBJ2-7; TRBD1 agrees at 10 bases. The DNA end is more similar to TRBJ2-5, so the J call may be wrong. The CDR3 extends over 16 amino acids. The CDR3 DNA is TGTGCCAGCAGTCCCCCTGGGACAGGGGCTCGGGAGACCCAGTACTTC. Translated, it gives CASSPPGTGARETQYF.